What follows are 23 T cell receptor beta chains derived from one specimen sequenced in a study of cytomegalovirus exposure and HLA in healthy donors. The PCR used 60 Vbeta and 13 Jbeta primers. Measured with immunoSEQ multiplex PCR; TCRdb has only the in-frame clones, and not every one. The table lists some 150,000 clones, about 70% of them singletons, with almost 4.5% in the top ten. Sequenced: PBMCs. The receptors come from a man between 60 and 75 years old in good health and CMV-seronegative.

This rearrangement joins TRBV7-9 to TRBJ2-7; a possible D gene is TRBD1 (5 bases). Trimming cost V 5 bases and J 6 bases, with 14 bases left between them. The germline V gene has CDR1 SEHNR and CDR2 FQNEAQ (reference sequence). The CDR3 runs 13 residues. The CDR3 DNA is TGTGCCAGCAGCCCCCCACAGGACGGCGAGCAGTACTTC. This translates into CASSPPQDGEQYF. Based on the CDR3 plus reference TRBV7-9 and TRBJ2-7, the full variable domain is DTGVSQNPRHKITKRGQNVTFRCDPISEHNRLYWYRQTLGQGPEFLTYFQNEAQLEKSRLLSDRFSAERPKGSFSTLEIQRTEQGDSAMYLCASSPPQDGEQYFGPGTRLTVT.

This clone has just a few counts. The CDR3, as DNA: TGTGCCACCAGCAGAGACGCGGGACAGGTATCCACCGGGGAGCTGTTTTTT. Amino acids: CATSRDAGQVSTGELFF. J is TRBJ2-2 and V is TRBV15; 8 bases line up with TRBD1. CDR3 length equals 17 residues. CDR1 and CDR2 (germline): LNHNV, YYDKDF (reference sequence). After removal of 0 bases from V and 4 bases from J, the junction contained 7 bases not matched to a gene.

The chain joins TRBV5-6 to TRBJ1-1; D possibly corresponds to TRBD1 (6 bases). CDR1 SGHDT and CDR2 YYEEEE come from the germline V gene. V shed 4 bases and J shed 3 bases, with 16 bases lying between them. The CDR3 is 15 residues long. The CDR3 spells CASSLPTGLYTEAFF. The CDR3 coding sequence is TGTGCCAGCAGCCTCCCGACAGGTTTATACACTGAAGCTTTCTTT.

In DNA, the CDR3 is TGTGCCACCGAGGCGGGGGCATTGAACACTGAAGCTTTCTTT. Translation: CATEAGALNTEAFF. The chain employs TRBV2 and TRBJ1-1, with a tentative D call TRBD1 (6 bases). Between the trimmed V and J ends, which lost 10 bases and 0 bases, there was a span of 15 bases. Germline CDR1 reads SNHLY; CDR2 reads FYNNEI. The CDR3 has 14 amino acids.

This clone was observed a few times. The V gene is TRBV2, the J gene TRBJ1-5; no reliable D call. Looked up from germline, CDR1 is SNHLY and CDR2 is FYNNEI. Between the trimmed V and J ends, which lost 7 bases and 1 base, there was a span of 11 bases. This CDR3 comprises 14 residues. CDR3: CASTLSTSNQPQHF. CDR3 in DNA: TGTGCCAGCACCCTCTCGACAAGCAATCAGCCCCAGCATTTT.

This clone was seen a few times. This chain connects TRBV7-2 to TRBJ2-7; 14 bases are a match to TRBD2. The V gene end was trimmed by 6 bases and the J gene end by 2 bases; junction bases not matched to a gene: 9. In germline, CDR1 is SGHTA, CDR2 FQGNSA. The CDR3 extends over 17 amino acids. In DNA, the CDR3 is TGTGCCAGCAGTCCCAACCCGGGACTAGCGGGAGCCTACGAGCAGTACTTC. It is translated as CASSPNPGLAGAYEQYF.

This clone occurred a few times. The chain carries TRBV4-3 and TRBJ1-3; D might be TRBD1 (6 bases). Germline loops: CDR1 LGHNA, CDR2 YSLEER. CDR3 length equals 15 residues. Trimming removed 4 bases from V and 1 base from J, with 11 bases in between. The CDR3 DNA is TGCGCCAGCAGCCCGGGACATCATTCTGGAAACACCATATATTTT. Encoded protein: CASSPGHHSGNTIYF.

Regarding this clone: Additional DNA sequences in this sample encode the identical CDR3. The gene calls are TRBV7-3 and TRBJ2-2, with a tentative D call TRBD2 (5 bases). Germline V gene sequence: CDR1 SGHTA, CDR2 FQGTGA. The CDR3 runs 15 residues. The V end was cut by 5 bases, the J end by 0 bases, with 10 bases between. The CDR3 is CASSRTGANTGELFF. The CDR3 region has the DNA TGTGCCAGCAGCCGGACCGGGGCGAACACCGGGGAGCTGTTTTTT.

CDR3 sequence (DNA): TGTGCCAGCAGCGACACCGGCACAGATACGCAGTATTTT. It specifies CASSDTGTDTQYF. The chain couples TRBV9 to TRBJ2-3; D is unresolved. V shed 3 bases and J shed 1 base, with 6 bases lying between them. Germline CDR1 and CDR2: SGDLS and YYNGEE. The CDR3 is 13 amino acids.

This clone was observed a handful of times. Other DNA sequences in this specimen translate into the identical CDR3. V and J are TRBV6-5 and TRBJ1-2; TRBD1 aligns across 9 bases. Losses at the gene ends were 6 bases for V and 4 bases for J; bases not matched to a gene: 9. The germline V gene encodes CDR1 MNHEY and CDR2 SVGAGI. The CDR3 consists of 15 residues. CDR3 region: CASSPTGQGLYGYTF. CDR3 sequence (DNA): TGTGCCAGCAGCCCGACGGGACAGGGTCTCTATGGCTACACCTTC.

The rearrangement uses TRBV28 and TRBJ2-3; 7 bases line up with TRBD2. Per the germline V gene, CDR1 is MDHEN and CDR2 is SYDVKM. V shed 2 bases and J 2 bases; nucleotides not matched to a gene: 10. CDR3 length: 17 amino acids. The CDR3 sequence is CASSLGTTSKSTDTQYF. As DNA, the CDR3 is TGTGCCAGCAGTTTAGGGACTACCTCGAAGTCCACAGATACGCAGTATTTT.

The chain links TRBV4-2 to TRBJ2-1; 9 bases line up with TRBD2. Trimming cost V 0 bases and J 3 bases; bases outside gene matches: 3. The CDR3 is made up of 16 amino acids. Germline CDR1 LGHNA, CDR2 YNFKEQ. The CDR3 bases are TGTGCCAGCAGCCAAGAACTAGCGGGTTTCTACAATGAGCAGTTCTTC. This translates into CASSQELAGFYNEQFF.

The chain employs TRBV27 and TRBJ2-7; perhaps TRBD1 as D (6 bases). CDR1 and CDR2 from the germline V gene are MNHEY and SMNVEV (reference sequence). V shed 5 bases and J shed 3 bases, with 20 bases lying between them. CDR3 size: 16 residues. The CDR3 DNA is TGTGCCAGCAGTCTGTTGGCAGGGGCTAACGACTACGAGCAGTACTTC. Translating gives CASSLLAGANDYEQYF.

V gene TRBV29-1 combines with J gene TRBJ1-5; 11 bases map to TRBD1. CDR1 is SQVTM, CDR2 ANQGSEA, per germline. V dropped 8 bases and J dropped 0; count of bases not matched to a gene: 21. The CDR3 is made up of 20 amino acids. The CDR3 sequence: CSTKHRDRGIGPYSNQPQHF. In DNA form, the CDR3 reads TGCAGCACAAAACACCGGGACAGGGGGATAGGACCCTATAGCAATCAGCCCCAGCATTTT.

The chain carries TRBV28 and TRBJ1-2; 12 nucleotides match TRBD1. Germline loops: CDR1 MDHEN, CDR2 SYDVKM. The CDR3 is 16 amino acids. V shed 2 bases and J 2 bases; nucleotides not matched to a gene: 3. The DNA for the CDR3 is TGTGCCAGCAGTTTAGGGACAGGGGGCGCAAACTATGGCTACACCTTC. Translated: CASSLGTGGANYGYTF.

This chain joins TRBV19 and TRBJ1-1; maybe TRBD1 (5 bases). CDR3 length equals 14 residues. V shed 5 bases and J shed 5 bases, with 15 bases lying between them. Looked up from germline, CDR1 is LNHDA and CDR2 is SQIVND (reference sequence). The DNA for the CDR3 is TGTGCCAGTAGTGCCTCTTTAGGGGATACTGAAGCTTTCTTT. Amino acids: CASSASLGDTEAFF.

The chain is built from TRBV10-3 and TRBJ2-7; 9 nucleotides match TRBD1. The germline CDR1 and CDR2 sequences are ENHRY and SYGVKD. V was clipped by 3 bases and J by 0 bases; unmatched bases: 3. The length of the CDR3 is 15 residues. As DNA, the CDR3 is TGTGCCATCAGTGACCGGGACAGGGACTCCTACGAGCAGTACTTC. Residues: CAISDRDRDSYEQYF.

The chain carries TRBV15 and TRBJ2-5, with D perhaps matching TRBD1 (5 bases). The V and J ends lost 0 bases and 4 bases respectively, with 9 bases between them. The germline CDR1 and CDR2 sequences are LNHNV and YYDKDF (reference sequence). The CDR3 runs 14 residues. The CDR3 spells CATSRDRVTETQYF. CDR3 sequence (DNA): TGTGCCACCAGCAGAGACAGGGTGACAGAGACCCAGTACTTC.

Concerning this clone itself: An end of the junction does not agree with germline; a read error may underlie this. The chain links TRBV6-1 to TRBJ2-2; TRBD1 aligns across 8 bases. The germline gives CDR1 MNHNS, CDR2 SASEGT. The CDR3 has 17 amino acids. The CDR3 DNA reads TGTGTCAGCAGTGGAGGGACAGGAGCCCAGAACACCGGGGAGCTGTTTTTT. It codes for CVSSGGTGAQNTGELFF.

This clone was observed a few times. The chain has TRBV6-1 and TRBJ2-3; a possible D gene is TRBD1 (5 bases). The germline V gene has CDR1 MNHNS and CDR2 SASEGT. Trimming left V 2 bases short and J 2 bases short, with 11 bases between. The CDR3 is 15 residues long. The CDR3 is CASSESRGNTDTQYF. The CDR3 bases are TGTGCCAGCAGTGAAAGTAGGGGAAACACAGATACGCAGTATTTT.

V gene TRBV5-1 combines with J gene TRBJ2-3; a possible D gene is TRBD2 (5 bases). Trimming cost V 4 bases and J 0 bases, with 9 bases left between them. The CDR3 has 14 amino acids. Looked up from germline, CDR1 is SGHRS and CDR2 is YFSETQ. Here the CDR3 reads CASSLSGSTDTQYF. The CDR3 region has the DNA TGCGCCAGCAGCCTCAGCGGTAGCACAGATACGCAGTATTTT. Based on the CDR3 plus reference TRBV5-1 and TRBJ2-3, the full variable domain is KAGVTQTPRYLIKTRGQQVTLSCSPISGHRSVSWYQQTPGQGLQFLFEYFSETQRNKGNFPGRFSGRQFSNSRSEMNVSTLELGDSALYLCASSLSGSTDTQYFGPGTRLTVL.

The chain combines TRBV19 with TRBJ2-3, with D tentatively TRBD1 (6 bases). CDR1 LNHDA and CDR2 SQIVND come from the germline V gene (reference sequence). Trimming stripped 7 bases from V and 0 bases from J, with 11 bases between. This CDR3 spans 14 amino acids. DNA of the CDR3: TGTGCCAGTATGGTCAGGGGCAGCACAGATACGCAGTATTTT. Translated, it gives CASMVRGSTDTQYF.

This chain connects TRBV5-1 to TRBJ2-7; TRBD2 aligns across 8 bases. This CDR3 contains 15 residues. Germline V CDR1 and CDR2: SGHRS, YFSETQ. The ends lost 0 bases at V and 6 bases at J; junction bases unmatched: 8. The CDR3 sequence is CASSLVPAGAGEQYF. CDR3 bases: TGCGCCAGCAGCTTGGTCCCAGCGGGAGCGGGCGAGCAGTACTTC.